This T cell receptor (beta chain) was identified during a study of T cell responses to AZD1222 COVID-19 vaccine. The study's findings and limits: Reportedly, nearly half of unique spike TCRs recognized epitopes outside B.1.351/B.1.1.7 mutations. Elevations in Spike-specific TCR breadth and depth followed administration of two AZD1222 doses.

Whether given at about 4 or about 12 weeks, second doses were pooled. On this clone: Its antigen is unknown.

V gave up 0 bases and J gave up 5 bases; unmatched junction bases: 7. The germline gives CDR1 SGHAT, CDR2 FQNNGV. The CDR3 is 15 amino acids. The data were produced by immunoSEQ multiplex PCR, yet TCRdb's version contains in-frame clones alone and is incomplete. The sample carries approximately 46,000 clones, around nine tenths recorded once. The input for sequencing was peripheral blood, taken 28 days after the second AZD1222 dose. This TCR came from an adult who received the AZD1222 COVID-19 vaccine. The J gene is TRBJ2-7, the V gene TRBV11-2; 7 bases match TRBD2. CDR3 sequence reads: CASSLDLAGDDEQYF. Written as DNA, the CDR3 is TGTGCCAGCAGCTTAGATCTGGCGGGAGACGACGAGCAGTACTTC.